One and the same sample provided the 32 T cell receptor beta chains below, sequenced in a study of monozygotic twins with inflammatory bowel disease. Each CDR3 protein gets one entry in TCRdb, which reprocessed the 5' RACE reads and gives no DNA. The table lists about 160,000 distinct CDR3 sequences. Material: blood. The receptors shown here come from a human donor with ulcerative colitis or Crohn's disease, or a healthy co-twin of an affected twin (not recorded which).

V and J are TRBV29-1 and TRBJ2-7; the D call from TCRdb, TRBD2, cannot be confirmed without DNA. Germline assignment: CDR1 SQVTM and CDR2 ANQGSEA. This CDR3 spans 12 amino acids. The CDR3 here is CSTRGSNYEQYF.

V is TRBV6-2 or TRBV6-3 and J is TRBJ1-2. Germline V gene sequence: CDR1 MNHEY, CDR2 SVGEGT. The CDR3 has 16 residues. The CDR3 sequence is CASLGGGPLTNYGYTF.

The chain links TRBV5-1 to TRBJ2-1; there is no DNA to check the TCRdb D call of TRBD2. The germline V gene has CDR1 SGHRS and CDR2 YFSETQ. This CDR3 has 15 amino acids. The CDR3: CASYIGTSGYNEQFF.

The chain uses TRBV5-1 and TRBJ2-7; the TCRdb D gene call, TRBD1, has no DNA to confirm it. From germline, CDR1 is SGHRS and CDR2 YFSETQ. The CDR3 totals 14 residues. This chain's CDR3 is CASSREGTAYEQYF.

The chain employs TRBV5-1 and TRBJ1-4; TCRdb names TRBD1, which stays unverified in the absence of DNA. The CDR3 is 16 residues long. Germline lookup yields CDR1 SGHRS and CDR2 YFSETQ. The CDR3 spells CASSYEGTGENEKLFF.

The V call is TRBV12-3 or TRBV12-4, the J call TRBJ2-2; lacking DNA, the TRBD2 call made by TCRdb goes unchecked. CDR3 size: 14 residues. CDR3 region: CASSIEAGPGELFF.

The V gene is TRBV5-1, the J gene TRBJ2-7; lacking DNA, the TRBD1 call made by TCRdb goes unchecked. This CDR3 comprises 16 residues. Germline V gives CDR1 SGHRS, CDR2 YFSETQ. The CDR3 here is CASSSPGQGASYVQYF.

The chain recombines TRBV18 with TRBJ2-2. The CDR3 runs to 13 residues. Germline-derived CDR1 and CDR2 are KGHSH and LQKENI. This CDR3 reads CASSPYANGELFF. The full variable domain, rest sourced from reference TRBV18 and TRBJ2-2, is NAGVMQNPRHLVRRRGQEARLRCSPMKGHSHVYWYRQLPEEGLKFMVYLQKENIIDESGMPKERFSAEFPKEGPSILRIQQVVRGDSAAYFCASSPYANGELFFGEGSRLTVL.

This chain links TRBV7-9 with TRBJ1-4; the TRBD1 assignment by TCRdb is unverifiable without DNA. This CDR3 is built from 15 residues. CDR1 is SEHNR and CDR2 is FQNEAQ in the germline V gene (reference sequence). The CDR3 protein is CASSLPSGTNEKLFF.

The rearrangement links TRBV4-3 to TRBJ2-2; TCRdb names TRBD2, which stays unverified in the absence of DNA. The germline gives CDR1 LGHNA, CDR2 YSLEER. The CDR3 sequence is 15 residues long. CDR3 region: CASSRTSGSAGELFF.

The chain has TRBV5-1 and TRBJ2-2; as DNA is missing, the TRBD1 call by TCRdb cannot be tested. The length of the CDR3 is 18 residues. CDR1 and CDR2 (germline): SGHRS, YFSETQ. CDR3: CASSSPGQTVQYTGELFF.

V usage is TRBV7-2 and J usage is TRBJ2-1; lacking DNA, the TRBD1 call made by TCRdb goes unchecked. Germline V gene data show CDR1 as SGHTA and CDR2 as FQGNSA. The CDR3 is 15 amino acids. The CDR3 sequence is CASSLKIKGRDEQFF.

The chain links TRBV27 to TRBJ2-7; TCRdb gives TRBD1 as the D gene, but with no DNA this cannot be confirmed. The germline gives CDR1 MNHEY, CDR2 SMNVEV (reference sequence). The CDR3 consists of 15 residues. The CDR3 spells CASSFGGSAAYEQYF.

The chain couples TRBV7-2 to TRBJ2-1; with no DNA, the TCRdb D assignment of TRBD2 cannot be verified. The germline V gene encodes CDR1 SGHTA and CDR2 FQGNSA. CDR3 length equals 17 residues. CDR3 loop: CASSLYSGRATVDEQFF.

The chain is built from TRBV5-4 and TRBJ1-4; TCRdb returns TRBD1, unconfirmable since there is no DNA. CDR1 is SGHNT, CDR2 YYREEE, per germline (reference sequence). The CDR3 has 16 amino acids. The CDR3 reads CASSPGDGRTNEKLFF.

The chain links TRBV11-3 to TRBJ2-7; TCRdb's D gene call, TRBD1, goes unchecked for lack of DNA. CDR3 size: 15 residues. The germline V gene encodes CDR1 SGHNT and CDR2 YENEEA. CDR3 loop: CASSYRPGVPYEQYF.

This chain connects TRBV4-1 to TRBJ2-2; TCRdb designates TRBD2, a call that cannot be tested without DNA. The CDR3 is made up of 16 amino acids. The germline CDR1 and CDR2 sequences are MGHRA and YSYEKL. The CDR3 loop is CASSQVPAGGTGELFF.

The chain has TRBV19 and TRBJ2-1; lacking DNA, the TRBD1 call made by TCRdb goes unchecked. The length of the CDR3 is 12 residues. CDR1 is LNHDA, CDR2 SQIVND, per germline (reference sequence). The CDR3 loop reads CASSPGTGEQFF.

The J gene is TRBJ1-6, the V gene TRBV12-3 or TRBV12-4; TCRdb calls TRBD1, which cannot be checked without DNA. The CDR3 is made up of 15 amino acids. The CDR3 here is CASSWGQPMNSPLHF.

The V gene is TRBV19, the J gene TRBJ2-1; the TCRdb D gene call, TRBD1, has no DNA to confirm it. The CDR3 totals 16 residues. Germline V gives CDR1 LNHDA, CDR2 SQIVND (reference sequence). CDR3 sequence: CASSIVGQGPSIEQFF. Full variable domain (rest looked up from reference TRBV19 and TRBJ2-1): DGGITQSPKYLFRKEGQNVTLSCEQNLNHDAMYWYRQDPGQGLRLIYYSQIVNDFQKGDIAEGYSVSREKKESFPLTVTSAQKNPTAFYLCASSIVGQGPSIEQFFGPGTRLTVL.

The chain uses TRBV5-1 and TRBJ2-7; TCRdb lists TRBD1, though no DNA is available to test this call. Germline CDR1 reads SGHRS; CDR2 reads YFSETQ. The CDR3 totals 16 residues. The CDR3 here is CASSLLGQGVFNEQYF.

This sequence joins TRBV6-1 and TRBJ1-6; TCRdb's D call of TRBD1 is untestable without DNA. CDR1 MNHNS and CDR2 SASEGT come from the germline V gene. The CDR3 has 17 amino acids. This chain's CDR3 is CASNPGAPGQGNSPLHF.

This CDR3 is CASSVKTGGINEQFF. The J gene is TRBJ2-1, the V gene TRBV6-4; TCRdb reports TRBD1, a call that lacks DNA to check it against. Germline V CDR1 and CDR2: MRHNA, SNTAGT. The CDR3 consists of 15 residues.

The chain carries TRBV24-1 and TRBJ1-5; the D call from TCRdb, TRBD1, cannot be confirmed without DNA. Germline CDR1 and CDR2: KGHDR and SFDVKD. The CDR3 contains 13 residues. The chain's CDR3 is CATSVGGSQPQHF.

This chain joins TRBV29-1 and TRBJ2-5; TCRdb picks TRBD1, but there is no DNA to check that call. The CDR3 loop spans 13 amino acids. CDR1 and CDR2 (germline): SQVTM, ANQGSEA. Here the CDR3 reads CSVLDRGLKTQYF.

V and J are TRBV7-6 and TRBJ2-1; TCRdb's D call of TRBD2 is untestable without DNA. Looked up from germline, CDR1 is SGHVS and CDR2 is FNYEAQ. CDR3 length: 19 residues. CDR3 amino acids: CASSLGSLAVRSSYNEQFF.

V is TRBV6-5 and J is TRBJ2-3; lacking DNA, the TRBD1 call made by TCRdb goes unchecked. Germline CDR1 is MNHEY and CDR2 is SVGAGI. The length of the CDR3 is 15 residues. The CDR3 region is CASSTDRVFTDTQYF.

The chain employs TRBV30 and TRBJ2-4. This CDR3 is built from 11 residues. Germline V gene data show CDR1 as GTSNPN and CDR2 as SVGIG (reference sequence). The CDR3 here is CAWGLGTVQYF.

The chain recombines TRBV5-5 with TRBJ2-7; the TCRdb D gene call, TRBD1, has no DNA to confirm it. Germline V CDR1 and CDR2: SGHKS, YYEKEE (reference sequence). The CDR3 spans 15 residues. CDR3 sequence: CASSLARTSSYEQYF.

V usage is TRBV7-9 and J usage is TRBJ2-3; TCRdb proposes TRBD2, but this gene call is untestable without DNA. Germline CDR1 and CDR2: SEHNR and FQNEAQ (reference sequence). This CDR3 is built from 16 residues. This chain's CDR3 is CASSLGWSSGRDTQYF.

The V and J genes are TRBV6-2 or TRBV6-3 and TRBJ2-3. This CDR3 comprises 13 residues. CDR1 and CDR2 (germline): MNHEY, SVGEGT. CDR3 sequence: CASSRDFTDTQYF.

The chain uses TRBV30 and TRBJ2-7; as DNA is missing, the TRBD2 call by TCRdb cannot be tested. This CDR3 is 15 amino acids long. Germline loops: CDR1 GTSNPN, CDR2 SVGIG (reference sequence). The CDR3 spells CAWSVFGRKVYEQYF.